This is a list of T cell receptor beta chains from one sample in a study of patients and donors after allogeneic stem cell transplantation. MiXCR, applied by TCRdb to the RT-PCR reads, yields one record per CDR3 protein. This sample carries 920,000 or so distinct CDR3 sequences, approximately 19% of them seen once, and the ten largest clones take approximately 5.9%. Sequenced material: blood, either unsorted or a sorted T cell fraction (not recorded which). The receptors were gathered from a human donor who was either an allogeneic HSCT recipient or a stem cell or donor lymphocyte infusion donor (not recorded which). It is not recorded whose cells these are; they may come from a transplant donor. The CDR3 runs from the conserved cysteine through the conserved F or W. A D gene is named only where the DNA matches it firmly. The size of a clone is reported for some rows only, either as once, few or many, or as a class for expanded clones.

v_gene,abundance,d_gene,j_gene,CDR3aa,CDR3nt
TRBV12-3/TRBV12-4,.,TRBD1,TRBJ1-3,CASRARDRSGNTIYF,TGTGCCAGCAGAGCACGGGACAGATCTGGAAACACCATATATTTT
TRBV15,.,.,TRBJ2-7,CATSNQDEQYF,TGTGCCACCAGCAATCAGGACGAGCAGTACTTC
TRBV7-2,.,.,TRBJ1-5,CASSLYTGQPQHF,TGTGCCAGCAGCTTGTATACAGGTCAGCCCCAGCATTTT
TRBV24-1,.,TRBD1,TRBJ2-5,CATSVGGQMKETQYF,TGTGCCACCAGTGTAGGGGGACAGATGAAAGAGACCCAGTACTTC
TRBV6-1,.,.,TRBJ1-1,CASSGPEAFF,TGTGCCAGTTCGGGACCTGAAGCTTTCTTT
TRBV25-1,.,.,TRBJ1-5,CASSGQTSNQPQHF,TGTGCCAGCAGTGGACAAACGAGCAATCAGCCCCAGCATTTT
TRBV4-3,.,TRBD2,TRBJ2-3,CASSQVLRGGTDTQYF,TGCGCCAGCAGCCAAGTCCTCCGGGGGGGAACAGATACGCAGTATTTT
TRBV29-1,.,.,TRBJ1-2,CSVDRGAYGYTF,TGCAGCGTTGATCGGGGGGCCTATGGCTACACCTTC
TRBV5-6,few,.,TRBJ1-2,CASSASLAGNYGYTF,TGTGCCAGCAGCGCGTCCCTTGCGGGGAACTATGGCTACACCTTC
TRBV5-1,few,TRBD1,TRBJ2-1,CASSWGRDRGGNEQFF,TGCGCCAGCAGCTGGGGCCGGGACAGGGGTGGAAATGAGCAGTTCTTC
TRBV12-3/TRBV12-4,many,TRBD2,TRBJ2-1,CASSLQGLAGYNEQFF,TGTGCCAGCAGTTTGCAGGGGCTAGCGGGCTACAATGAGCAGTTCTTC
TRBV29-1,.,.,TRBJ1-1,CSVRRESNTEAFF,TGCAGCGTCCGGCGGGAGTCGAACACTGAAGCTTTCTTT
TRBV7-3,few,.,TRBJ1-6,CASSLSRGANSPLHF,TGTGCCAGCAGCTTAAGTCGGGGGGCTAATTCACCCCTCCACTTT
TRBV3-1,.,.,TRBJ1-5,CASSQGSGANQPQHF,TGTGCCAGCAGCCAAGGTTCAGGGGCCAATCAGCCCCAGCATTTT
TRBV3-1,.,.,TRBJ1-1,CASSQGDVNTEAFF,TGTGCCAGCAGCCAGGGGGATGTGAACACTGAAGCTTTCTTT
TRBV15,.,.,TRBJ2-1,CATSTGLPFF,TGTGCCACCTCAACGGGCCTGCCGTTCTTC
TRBV27,.,.,TRBJ2-5,CASSKRSPETQYF,TGTGCCAGCAGCAAAAGGTCCCCGGAGACCCAGTACTTC
TRBV12-3/TRBV12-4,.,TRBD1,TRBJ1-4,CASSPWGQGGEKLFF,TGTGCCAGCAGCCCTTGGGGACAGGGTGGGGAAAAACTGTTTTTT
TRBV15,.,.,TRBJ1-1,CATSRVGSLNTEAFF,TGTGCCACCAGCAGAGTGGGCAGTCTGAACACTGAAGCTTTCTTT
TRBV6-1,few,TRBD2,TRBJ2-4,CASSTGLAGGLAKNIQYF,TGTGCCAGCAGTACCGGACTAGCGGGGGGGCTAGCCAAAAACATTCAGTACTTC
TRBV18,.,TRBD1,TRBJ2-5,CASSSIRTGVETQYF,TGTGCCAGCTCATCAATTCGGACAGGGGTAGAGACCCAGTACTTC
TRBV5-1,few,TRBD2,TRBJ2-1,CASSFVLWREFYNEQFF,TGCGCCAGCAGCTTTGTGTTGTGGCGGGAGTTCTACAATGAGCAGTTCTTC
TRBV6-1,.,.,TRBJ2-2,CASRMNRPNTGELFF,TGTGCCAGCAGAATGAACAGACCGAACACCGGGGAGCTGTTTTTT
TRBV10-3,.,.,TRBJ1-2,CAISESGGRTNYGYTF,TGTGCCATCAGTGAGTCAGGAGGGAGAACTAACTATGGCTACACCTTC
TRBV7-9,.,TRBD1,TRBJ1-5,CASSSYRGSNQPQHF,TGTGCCAGCAGCTCGTACAGGGGGTCCAATCAGCCCCAGCATTTT
TRBV7-2,few,TRBD1,TRBJ1-2,CASSLKGTGRAFYGYTF,TGTGCCAGCAGCTTAAAAGGGACAGGGAGGGCTTTTTATGGCTACACCTTC
TRBV12-3/TRBV12-4,.,.,TRBJ2-7,CASSLRGTVSEQYF,TGTGCCAGCAGTTTGAGGGGGACCGTCTCCGAGCAGTACTTC
TRBV6-5,few,.,TRBJ1-5,CASSYLASNQPQHF,TGTGCCAGCAGTTACCTGGCAAGCAATCAGCCCCAGCATTTT
TRBV4-1,.,.,TRBJ1-5,CASSQALGISNQPQHF,TGCGCCAGCAGCCAAGCCCTGGGGATTAGCAATCAGCCCCAGCATTTT
TRBV10-3,many,.,TRBJ1-3,CAISDLGGNTIYF,TGTGCCATCAGCGACCTCGGGGGAAACACCATATATTTT
TRBV7-9,few,.,TRBJ1-3,CASSPRGMASGNTIYF,TGTGCCAGCAGTCCCCGCGGGATGGCCTCGGGAAACACCATATATTTT
TRBV4-2,few,TRBD2,TRBJ2-1,CASSQGERGHTYNEQFF,TGTGCCAGCAGCCAAGGCGAGCGGGGTCACACCTACAATGAGCAGTTCTTC
TRBV25-1,few,.,TRBJ1-2,CASSESRVNYGYTF,TGTGCCAGCAGTGAATCCCGCGTAAACTATGGCTACACCTTC